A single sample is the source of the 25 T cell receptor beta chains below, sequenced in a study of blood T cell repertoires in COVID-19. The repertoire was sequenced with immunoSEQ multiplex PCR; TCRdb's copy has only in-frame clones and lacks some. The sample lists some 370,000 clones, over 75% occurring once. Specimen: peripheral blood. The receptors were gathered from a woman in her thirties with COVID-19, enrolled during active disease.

CDR3 residues: CAWNRGVGTGELFF. The CDR3 DNA reads TGTGCCTGGAACAGGGGAGTGGGCACCGGGGAGCTGTTTTTT. This chain joins TRBV30 and TRBJ2-2; TRBD1 agrees at 7 bases. Germline V gene sequence: CDR1 GTSNPN, CDR2 SVGIG (reference sequence). V lost 4 bases to trimming and J lost 4 bases; unmatched junction nucleotides: 6. This CDR3 spans 14 amino acids.

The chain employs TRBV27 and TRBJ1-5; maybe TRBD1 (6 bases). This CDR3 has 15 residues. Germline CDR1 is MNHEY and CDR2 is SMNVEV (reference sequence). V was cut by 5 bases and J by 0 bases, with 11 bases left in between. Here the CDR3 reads CASSPTGYSNQPQHF. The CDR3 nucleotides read TGTGCCAGCAGTCCGACAGGATATAGCAATCAGCCCCAGCATTTT.

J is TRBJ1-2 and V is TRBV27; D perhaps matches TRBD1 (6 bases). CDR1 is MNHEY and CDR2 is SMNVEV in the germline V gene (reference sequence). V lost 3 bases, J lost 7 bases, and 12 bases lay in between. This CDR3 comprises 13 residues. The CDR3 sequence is CASSFEGESGYTF. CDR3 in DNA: TGTGCCAGCAGTTTTGAGGGGGAGAGTGGCTACACCTTC.

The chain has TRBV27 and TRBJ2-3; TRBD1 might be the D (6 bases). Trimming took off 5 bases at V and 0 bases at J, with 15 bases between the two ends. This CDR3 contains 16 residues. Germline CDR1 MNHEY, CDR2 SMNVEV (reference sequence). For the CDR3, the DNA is TGTGCCAGCAGTACAGGGACCCGCCTTAGCACAGATACGCAGTATTTT. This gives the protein CASSTGTRLSTDTQYF.

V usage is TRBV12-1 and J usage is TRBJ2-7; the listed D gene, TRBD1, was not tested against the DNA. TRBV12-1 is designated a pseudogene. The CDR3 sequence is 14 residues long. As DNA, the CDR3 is TGTGCCAGCACCTTGGGGACAGTACCCTACGAGCAGTACTTC. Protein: CASTLGTVPYEQYF.

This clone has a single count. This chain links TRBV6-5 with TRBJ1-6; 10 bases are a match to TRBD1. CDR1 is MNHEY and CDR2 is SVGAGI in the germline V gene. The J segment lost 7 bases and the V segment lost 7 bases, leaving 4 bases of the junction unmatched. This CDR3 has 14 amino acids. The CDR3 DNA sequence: TGTGCCAGCAAGACAGGGGGCGGGAATTCACCCCTCCACTTT. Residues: CASKTGGGNSPLHF.

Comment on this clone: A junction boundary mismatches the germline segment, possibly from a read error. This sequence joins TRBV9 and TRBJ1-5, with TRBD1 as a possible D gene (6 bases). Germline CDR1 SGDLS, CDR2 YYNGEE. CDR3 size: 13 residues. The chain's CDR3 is CASSDQGNQPRHF. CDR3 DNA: TGTGCCAGCAGCGACCAGGGGAATCAGCCCCGGCATTTT.

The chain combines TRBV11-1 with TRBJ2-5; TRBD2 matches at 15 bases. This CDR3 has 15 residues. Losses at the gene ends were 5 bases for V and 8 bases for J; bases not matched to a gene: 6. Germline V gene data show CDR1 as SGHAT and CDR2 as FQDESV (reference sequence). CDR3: CASSPGLAGGPTQYF. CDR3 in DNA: TGTGCCAGCAGCCCGGGACTAGCGGGAGGCCCAACCCAGTACTTC.

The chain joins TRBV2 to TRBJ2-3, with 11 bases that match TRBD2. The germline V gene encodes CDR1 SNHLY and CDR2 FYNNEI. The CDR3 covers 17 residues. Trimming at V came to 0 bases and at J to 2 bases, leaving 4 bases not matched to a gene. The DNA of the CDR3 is TGTGCCAGCAGTGAAGCATTGGGACTAGCGGACACAGATACGCAGTATTTT. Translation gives CASSEALGLADTDTQYF.

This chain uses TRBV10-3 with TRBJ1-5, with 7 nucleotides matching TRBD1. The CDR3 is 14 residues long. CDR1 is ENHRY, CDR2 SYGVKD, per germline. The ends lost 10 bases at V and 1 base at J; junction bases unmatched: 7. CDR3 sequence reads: CATRPTGSNQPQHF. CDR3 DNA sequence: TGTGCCACCCGCCCGACAGGGAGCAATCAGCCCCAGCATTTT.

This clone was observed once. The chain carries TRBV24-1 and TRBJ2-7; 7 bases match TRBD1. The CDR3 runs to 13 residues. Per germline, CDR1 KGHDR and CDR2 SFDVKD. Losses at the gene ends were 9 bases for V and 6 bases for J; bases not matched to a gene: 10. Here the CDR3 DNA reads TGTGCCACCTCGGACAGGTTCGGGTTCGAGCAGTACTTC. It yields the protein CATSDRFGFEQYF.

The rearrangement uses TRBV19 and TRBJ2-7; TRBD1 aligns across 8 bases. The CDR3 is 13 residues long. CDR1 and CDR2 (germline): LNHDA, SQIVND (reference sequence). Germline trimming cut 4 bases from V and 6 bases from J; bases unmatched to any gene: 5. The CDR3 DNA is TGTGCCAGTAGTACGACAGGGGAGAGCGAGCAGTACTTC. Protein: CASSTTGESEQYF.

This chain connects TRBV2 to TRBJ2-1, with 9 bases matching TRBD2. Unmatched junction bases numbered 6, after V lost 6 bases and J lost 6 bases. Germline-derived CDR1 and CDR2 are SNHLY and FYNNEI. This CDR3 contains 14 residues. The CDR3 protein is CASRGLAPGNEQFF. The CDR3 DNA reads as TGTGCCAGCAGAGGACTAGCGCCCGGCAATGAGCAGTTCTTC.

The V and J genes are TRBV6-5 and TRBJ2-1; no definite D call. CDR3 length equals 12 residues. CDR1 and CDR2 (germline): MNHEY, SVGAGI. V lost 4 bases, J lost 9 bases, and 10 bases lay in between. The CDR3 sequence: CASSSIGPEQFF. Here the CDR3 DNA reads TGTGCCAGCAGTTCTATCGGTCCTGAGCAGTTCTTC.

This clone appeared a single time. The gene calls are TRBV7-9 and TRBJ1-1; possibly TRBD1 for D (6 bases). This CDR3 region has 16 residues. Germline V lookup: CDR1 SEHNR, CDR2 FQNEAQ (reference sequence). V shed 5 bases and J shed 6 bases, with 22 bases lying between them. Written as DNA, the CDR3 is TGTGCCAGCAGCAAAACCGGAGCCGCAGGGGAACCTGAAGCTTTCTTT. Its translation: CASSKTGAAGEPEAFF.

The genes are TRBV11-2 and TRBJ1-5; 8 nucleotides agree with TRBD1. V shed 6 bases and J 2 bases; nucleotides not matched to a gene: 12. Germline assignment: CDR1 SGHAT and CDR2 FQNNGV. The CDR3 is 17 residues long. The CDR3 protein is CASSFDRGRGRNQPQHF. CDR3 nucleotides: TGTGCCAGCAGTTTTGACAGGGGTAGGGGACGCAATCAGCCCCAGCATTTT. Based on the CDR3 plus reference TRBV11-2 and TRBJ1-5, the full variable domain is EAGVAQSPRYKIIEKRQSVAFWCNPISGHATLYWYQQILGQGPKLLIQFQNNGVVDDSQLPKDRFSAERLKGVDSTLKIQPAKLEDSAVYLCASSFDRGRGRNQPQHFGDGTRLSIL.

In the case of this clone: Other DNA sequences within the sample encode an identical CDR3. CDR3 residues: CASSLAGGLNEQFF. Here the CDR3 DNA reads TGTGCCAGCAGCTTAGCGGGAGGACTCAATGAGCAGTTCTTC. The V and J genes are TRBV7-3 and TRBJ2-1; 8 bases are shared with TRBD2. The CDR3 is 14 residues long. Germline V CDR1 and CDR2: SGHTA, FQGTGA. V was clipped by 2 bases and J by 6 bases; unmatched bases: 3.

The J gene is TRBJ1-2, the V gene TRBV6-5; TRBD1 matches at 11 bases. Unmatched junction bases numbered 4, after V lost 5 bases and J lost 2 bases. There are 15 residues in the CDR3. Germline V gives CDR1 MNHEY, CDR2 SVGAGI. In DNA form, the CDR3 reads TGTGCCAGCAGTCGAGGGACAGGGGGAAACTATGGCTACACCTTC. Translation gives CASSRGTGGNYGYTF.

The CDR3 sequence: CASSSGKSDTQYF. The CDR3 nucleotides are TGTGCCAGCTCGAGCGGGAAGTCAGATACGCAGTATTTT. This chain links TRBV28 with TRBJ2-3; TRBD2 agrees at 7 bases. The CDR3 is made up of 13 amino acids. Germline V gene lookup returns CDR1 MDHEN and CDR2 SYDVKM. Unmatched junction bases numbered 6, after V lost 8 bases and J lost 4 bases.

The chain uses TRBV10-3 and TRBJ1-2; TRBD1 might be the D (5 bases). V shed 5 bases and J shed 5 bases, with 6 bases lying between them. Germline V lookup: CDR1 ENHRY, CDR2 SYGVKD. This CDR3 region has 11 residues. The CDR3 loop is CAISWTYGYTF. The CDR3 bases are TGTGCCATCAGTTGGACATATGGCTACACCTTC.

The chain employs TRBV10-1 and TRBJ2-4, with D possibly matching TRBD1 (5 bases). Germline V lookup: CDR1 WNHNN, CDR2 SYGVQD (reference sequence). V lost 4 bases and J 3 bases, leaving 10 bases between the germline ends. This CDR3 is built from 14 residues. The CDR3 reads CASSVSQGKNIQYF. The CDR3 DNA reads TGCGCCAGCAGTGTATCTCAGGGCAAAAACATTCAGTACTTC.

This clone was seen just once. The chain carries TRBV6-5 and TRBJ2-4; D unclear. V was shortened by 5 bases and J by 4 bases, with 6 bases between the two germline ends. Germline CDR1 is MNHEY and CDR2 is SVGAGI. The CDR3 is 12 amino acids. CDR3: CASSPGKNIQYF. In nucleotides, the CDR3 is TGTGCCAGCAGTCCCGGGAAAAACATTCAGTACTTC.

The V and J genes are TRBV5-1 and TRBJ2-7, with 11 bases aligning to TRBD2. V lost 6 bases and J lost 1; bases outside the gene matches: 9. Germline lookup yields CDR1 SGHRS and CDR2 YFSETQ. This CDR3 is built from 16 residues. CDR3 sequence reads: CASTPTGTSGSYEQYF. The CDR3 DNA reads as TGCGCCAGCACCCCCACCGGGACTAGCGGTTCCTACGAGCAGTACTTC.

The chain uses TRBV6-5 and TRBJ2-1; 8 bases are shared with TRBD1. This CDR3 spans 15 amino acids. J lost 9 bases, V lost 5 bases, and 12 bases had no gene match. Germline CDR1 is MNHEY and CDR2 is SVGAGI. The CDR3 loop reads CASSSSGTGVGEQFF. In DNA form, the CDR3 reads TGTGCCAGCAGTAGCTCCGGGACAGGTGTCGGTGAGCAGTTCTTC.

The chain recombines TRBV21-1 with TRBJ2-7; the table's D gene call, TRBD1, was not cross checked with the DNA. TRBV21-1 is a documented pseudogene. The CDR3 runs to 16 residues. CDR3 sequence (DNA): TGTGCCAGCAGCAATGGGTCCCGGGACATCACCTACGAGCAGTACTTC. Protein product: CASSNGSRDITYEQYF.